Listed below are T cell receptor beta chains from one sample, sequenced in a study of identical twins. In TCRdb, the 5' RACE reads were re-called with MiXCR into one record per CDR3 protein. The sample includes more than 350,000 distinct CDR3 sequences, 9% to 10% of them seen just once. Material: naive T cells sorted from blood. The source of these receptors is a woman in her 50s in good health. Both conserved end residues are part of each CDR3. D genes are given only for firm matches. Only part of the rows carry a size: once, few, many, or a class if the clone is expanded.

clone_size | d_call | j_call | v_call | cdr3_aa | cdr3_nt
. | TRBD2 | TRBJ2-3 | TRBV12-3/TRBV12-4 | CASTMTSGRGDTQYF | TGTGCCAGCACCATGACTAGCGGGAGGGGAGATACGCAGTATTTT
many | . | TRBJ1-3 | TRBV21-1 | CASSIVGGANTIYF | TGTGCCAGCAGCATCGTCGGGGGGGCGAACACCATATATTTT
. | TRBD1 | TRBJ2-4 | TRBV7-2 | CASSLENGQGAKNIQYF | TGTGCCAGCAGCTTAGAAAATGGACAGGGCGCCAAAAACATTCAGTACTTC
few | TRBD2 | TRBJ2-5 | TRBV12-3/TRBV12-4 | CASSLLAGQETQYF | TGTGCCAGCAGTCTACTAGCGGGCCAAGAGACCCAGTACTTC
few | . | TRBJ2-7 | TRBV10-1 | CASKRTLLDYEQYF | TGCGCCAGCAAAAGGACCCTTTTGGACTACGAGCAGTACTTC
few | . | TRBJ1-4 | TRBV7-9 | CASSWGTNEKLFF | TGTGCCAGCAGCTGGGGAACTAATGAAAAACTGTTTTTT
many | . | TRBJ2-1 | TRBV11-3 | CASSNTGEVHNEQFF | TGTGCCAGCAGCAATACAGGGGAGGTCCACAATGAGCAGTTCTTC
few | . | TRBJ2-2 | TRBV29-1 | CSVEGGWGELFF | TGCAGCGTTGAAGGGGGATGGGGGGAGCTGTTTTTT
. | TRBD2 | TRBJ2-5 | TRBV4-2 | CASSQGSGLAGVRQETQYF | TGTGCCAGCAGCCAAGGGAGCGGACTAGCGGGAGTACGCCAAGAGACCCAGTACTTC
. | . | TRBJ2-1 | TRBV10-3 | CAISELREQFF | TGTGCCATCAGTGAGCTGCGGGAGCAGTTCTTC
many | TRBD2 | TRBJ2-1 | TRBV10-3 | CAIKGLAEYNEQFF | TGTGCCATCAAGGGACTAGCGGAGTACAATGAGCAGTTCTTC
. | TRBD1 | TRBJ2-7 | TRBV7-9 | CASSFPGGMSEQYF | TGTGCCAGCAGCTTTCCAGGGGGTATGAGCGAGCAGTACTTC
many | TRBD2 | TRBJ2-7 | TRBV20-1 | CSAREWTSDEQYF | TGCAGTGCTAGGGAGTGGACTAGCGACGAGCAGTACTTC
many | TRBD2 | TRBJ2-1 | TRBV6-5 | CASSYSPRLAGGNEQFF | TGTGCCAGCAGTTACTCCCCCCGACTAGCGGGAGGGAATGAGCAGTTCTTC
few | TRBD1 | TRBJ1-5 | TRBV12-3/TRBV12-4 | CASSPRTGLYQPQHF | TGTGCCAGCAGTCCCCGGACAGGGCTGTATCAGCCCCAGCATTTT
few | TRBD2 | TRBJ2-1 | TRBV15 | CATSREAGRADEQFF | TGTGCCACCAGCAGGGAAGCCGGGAGGGCCGATGAGCAGTTCTTC
. | . | TRBJ2-3 | TRBV6-5 | CASSHGTSSTDTQYF | TGTGCCAGCAGCCACGGGACTTCAAGCACAGATACGCAGTATTTT
. | . | TRBJ2-1 | TRBV15 | CATSRDPRTEPWNEQFF | TGTGCCACCAGCAGAGATCCGAGGACAGAACCTTGGAATGAGCAGTTCTTC
many | TRBD1 | TRBJ2-1 | TRBV5-1 | CASSRTGTGSLYNEQFF | TGCGCCAGCAGCCGGACCGGGACAGGGTCCTTATACAATGAGCAGTTCTTC
many | . | TRBJ2-3 | TRBV29-1 | CSVEGRQNTDTQYF | TGCAGCGTTGAAGGAAGACAGAACACAGATACGCAGTATTTT
few | TRBD2 | TRBJ2-1 | TRBV27 | CASRQLADNEQFF | TGTGCCAGCAGACAACTAGCGGACAATGAGCAGTTCTTC
. | . | TRBJ1-1 | TRBV27 | CASSLLGDSNTEAFF | TGTGCCAGCAGCCTCCTAGGGGATTCGAACACTGAAGCTTTCTTT
few | . | TRBJ2-5 | TRBV5-6 | CASSLGGMAQYF | TGTGCCAGCAGCTTGGGGGGGATGGCCCAGTACTTC
. | . | TRBJ2-3 | TRBV5-1 | CASSLPRGSTDTQYF | TGCGCCAGCAGCTTACCGCGGGGTAGCACAGATACGCAGTATTTT